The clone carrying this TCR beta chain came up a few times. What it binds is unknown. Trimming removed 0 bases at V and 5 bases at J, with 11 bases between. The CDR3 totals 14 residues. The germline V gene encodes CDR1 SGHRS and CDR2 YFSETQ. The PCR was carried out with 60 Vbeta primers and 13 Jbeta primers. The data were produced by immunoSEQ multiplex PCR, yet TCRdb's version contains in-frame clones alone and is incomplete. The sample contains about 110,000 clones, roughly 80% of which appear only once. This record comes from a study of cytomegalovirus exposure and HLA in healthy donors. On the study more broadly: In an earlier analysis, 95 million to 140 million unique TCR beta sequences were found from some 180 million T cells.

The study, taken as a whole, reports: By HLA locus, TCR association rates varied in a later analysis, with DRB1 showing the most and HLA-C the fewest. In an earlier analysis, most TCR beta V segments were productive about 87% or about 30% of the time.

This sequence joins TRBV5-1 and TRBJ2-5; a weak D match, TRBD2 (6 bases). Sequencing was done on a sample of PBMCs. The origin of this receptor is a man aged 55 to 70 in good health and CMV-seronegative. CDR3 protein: CASSLVGRDETQYF. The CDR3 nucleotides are TGCGCCAGCAGCTTGGTGGGGCGGGACGAGACCCAGTACTTC.